The table lists the clone carrying this T cell receptor (beta chain) with a few counts. Its matching antigen is unknown. The sample originates from a study of vaccination and CD4 T cells after COVID-19. With the Oncomine TCR Beta short-read assay, DNA from cultured CD4+ T cells was sequenced. DNA came from CD4+ T cells after culture. Each CDR3 protein is one row after TCRdb ran MiXCR on the PCR reads. The sample includes about 6,300 distinct CDR3 sequences, approximately 31% of them seen just once. As for treatment: approximately nine-day PBMC culture with coronavirus spike peptide pools or control peptides (ViraFEST assay). During the years 2011-2018, before the COVID-19 pandemic, the unexposed donor's CD4+ T cells were collected. Using peptide pools, antigen-specific T cells were expanded in ViraFEST before TCRs were sequenced. The CDR3 covers 16 residues. CDR1 is MNHEY and CDR2 is SMNVEV in the germline V gene (reference sequence). Trimming removed 10 bases from V and 3 bases from J, with 19 bases in between.

The clonotype was recovered from a human donor in good health. The rearrangement uses TRBV27 and TRBJ1-6; a possible D gene is TRBD1 (5 bases). The specimen was CD4+ T cells from blood, cultured in vitro. The CDR3 DNA is TGTGCCACCTCGCTAGGGGTGATCCACTATAATTCACCCCTCCACTTT. This gives the protein CATSLGVIHYNSPLHF.